The 8 T cell receptor beta chains below come from one sample, sequenced in a study of cytomegalovirus exposure and HLA in healthy donors. 60 Vbeta and 13 Jbeta primers were used in PCR. Produced via immunoSEQ multiplex PCR; TCRdb's table is partial and in-frame only. The sample lists around 140,000 clones; around three quarters were seen once. Sequences were obtained from PBMCs. Receptors originate from a young woman in good health and CMV-seropositive.

The chain employs TRBV29-1 and TRBJ2-7; 7 bases map to TRBD1. Germline CDR1 is SQVTM and CDR2 is ANQGSEA. With V trimmed by 7 bases and J by 4 bases, 7 bases remained unmatched. The CDR3 length is 12 residues. CDR3 protein: CSGRDSAYEQYF. Here the CDR3 DNA reads TGCAGCGGACGGGACAGCGCATACGAGCAGTACTTC.

This chain uses TRBV6-1 with TRBJ1-3; D call uncertain. CDR1 is MNHNS and CDR2 is SASEGT in the germline V gene. Deletions cut 3 bases from V and 0 bases from J, with 6 bases between. CDR3 length equals 14 residues. CDR3 region: CASSDAGSGNTIYF. As DNA, the CDR3 is TGTGCCAGCAGTGACGCGGGCTCTGGAAACACCATATATTTT.

The CDR3 DNA follows: TGCGCCAGCAGCCACGGGACTAGCGGGGGAAATACGCAGTATTTT. This codes for CASSHGTSGGNTQYF. V usage is TRBV4-3 and J usage is TRBJ2-3; the match to TRBD2 covers 14 bases. The ends lost 3 bases at V and 7 bases at J; junction bases unmatched: 3. From germline, CDR1 is LGHNA and CDR2 YSLEER. CDR3 length equals 15 residues.

The chain uses TRBV7-2 and TRBJ1-2, with D unresolved. The germline V gene has CDR1 SGHTA and CDR2 FQGNSA. The CDR3 consists of 16 residues. Trimming stripped 1 base from V and 4 bases from J, with 16 bases between. This CDR3 is CASSLVGAGSGYGYTF. The CDR3 DNA reads TGTGCCAGCAGCTTAGTGGGTGCGGGGTCAGGCTATGGCTACACCTTC.

The CDR3 loop reads CASKPGTDTQYF. The CDR3 DNA sequence: TGTGCCTCGAAGCCCGGCACAGATACGCAGTATTTT. The chain carries TRBV7-2 and TRBJ2-3; no firm D call. This CDR3 is 12 amino acids long. V was trimmed by 11 bases and J by 1 base, leaving 10 bases between them. Germline CDR1 reads SGHTA; CDR2 reads FQGNSA. The full variable domain, its missing parts supplied by reference TRBV7-2 and TRBJ2-3, is GAGVSQSPSNKVTEKGKDVELRCDPISGHTALYWYRQSLGQGLEFLIYFQGNSAPDKSGLPSDRFSAERTGGSVSTLTIQRTQQEDSAVYLCASKPGTDTQYFGPGTRLTVL.

CDR3 sequence reads: CSVALHSPGANVLTF. In DNA form, the CDR3 reads TGCAGCGTTGCACTTCACTCTCCTGGGGCCAACGTCCTGACTTTC. This sequence joins TRBV29-1 and TRBJ2-6; D gene uncertain. Germline V gives CDR1 SQVTM, CDR2 ANQGSEA. V was shortened by 4 bases and J by 2 bases, with 12 bases between the two germline ends. The CDR3 has 15 amino acids.

J is TRBJ1-3 and V is TRBV9; 11 nucleotides match TRBD1. This CDR3 region has 17 residues. Germline assignment: CDR1 SGDLS and CDR2 YYNGEE. Unmatched junction bases numbered 6, after V lost 2 bases and J lost 2 bases. The CDR3 DNA follows: TGTGCCAGCAGCGTGGACAGGGGGCATAAAGCTGGAAACACCATATATTTT. Translated: CASSVDRGHKAGNTIYF.

The gene calls are TRBV18 and TRBJ2-7; 8 bases align to TRBD1. Losses at the gene ends were 4 bases for V and 2 bases for J; bases not matched to a gene: 7. Germline loops: CDR1 KGHSH, CDR2 LQKENI. The CDR3 has 15 residues. CDR3 region: CASSLGTGLTYEQYF. The CDR3 region has the DNA TGTGCCAGCTCACTAGGGACAGGCCTAACCTACGAGCAGTACTTC.